The next 30 T cell receptor beta chains were all read from a single sample in a study of beta chain features in type 1 diabetes. Overall study findings and caveats: Type 1 diabetes patients had moderately but significantly shorter TCRB CDR3s in all four CD4+ subsets.

No antigen is known for these receptors. TCRB transcripts that were expressed got sequenced, as all of the isolated RNA had been reverse transcribed. TCRdb's table, derived via immunoSEQ multiplex PCR, lists solely in-frame clones and lacks some. The table lists under 130,000 clones, about 26% of them singletons. The sequencing sample was made of central memory CD4+ T cells from blood. The source of these receptors is a woman between 18 and 29 years old with type 1 diabetes.

A few counts support this clone. The V call is TRBV21-1, the J call TRBJ1-2. TRBV21-1 is marked as a pseudogene. The CDR3 is 16 residues long. The CDR3 DNA reads as TGTGCCAGCAGCAAATGCGGGGGGACAGAGAACTATGGCTACACCTTC. Its protein product is CASSKCGGTENYGYTF.

The rearrangement links TRBV6-5 to TRBJ1-2, with 9 bases lining up with TRBD1. The CDR3 runs 15 residues. Germline CDR1 is MNHEY and CDR2 is SVGAGI. V gave up 4 bases and J gave up 8 bases; unmatched junction bases: 11. The CDR3 spells CASSSPGTGKVGYTF. CDR3 sequence (DNA): TGTGCCAGCAGTTCACCCGGGACAGGGAAAGTGGGCTACACCTTC.

This clone was counted many times. The chain has TRBV4-3 and TRBJ2-3, with D unclear. CDR3 length: 14 amino acids. V dropped 4 bases and J dropped 1 base, with 9 bases sitting between them. From germline, CDR1 is LGHNA and CDR2 YSLEER. The CDR3 DNA sequence: TGCGCCAGCAGCCCCACGGCGGGCACAGATACGCAGTATTTT. Amino acids: CASSPTAGTDTQYF.

This clone came up a few times. V is TRBV2 and J is TRBJ1-1; perhaps TRBD1 as D (5 bases). The CDR3 totals 15 residues. Germline V gene lookup returns CDR1 SNHLY and CDR2 FYNNEI. Trimming shortened V by 4 bases and J by 0 bases, and 12 bases separated the two germline ends. This CDR3 is CASSGRTKMNTEAFF. The CDR3 DNA follows: TGTGCCAGCAGTGGGCGGACAAAAATGAACACTGAAGCTTTCTTT.

V and J are TRBV19 and TRBJ1-5; tentative D call: TRBD1 (6 bases). Deletions cut 10 bases from V and 2 bases from J, with 6 bases between. There are 11 residues in the CDR3. Per germline, CDR1 LNHDA and CDR2 SQIVND (reference sequence). In nucleotides, the CDR3 is TGTGCCACAGGGGGCAATCAGCCCCAGCATTTT. Protein: CATGGNQPQHF.

The sample holds a few counts of this clone. The chain has TRBV6-5 and TRBJ1-1; TRBD1 might be the D (5 bases). Germline V gene data show CDR1 as MNHEY and CDR2 as SVGAGI. Trimming cost V 0 bases and J 3 bases, with 14 bases left between them. The CDR3 length is 16 residues. This chain's CDR3 is CASSYSSGKGDTEAFF. DNA for the CDR3: TGTGCCAGCAGTTACTCATCAGGGAAGGGTGACACTGAAGCTTTCTTT.

V is TRBV6-5 and J is TRBJ2-3; D unresolved. This CDR3 region has 15 residues. Germline V gene data show CDR1 as MNHEY and CDR2 as SVGAGI. Trimming took off 1 base at V and 3 bases at J, with 11 bases between the two ends. CDR3 bases: TGTGCCAGCAGTTACTTGGGCACCGGAACAGATACGCAGTATTTT. Translating it yields CASSYLGTGTDTQYF.

A few counts support this clone. CDR3 sequence reads: CASSRTTGGKNIQYF. CDR3 coding DNA: TGTGCCAGCAGCCGTACCACAGGGGGCAAAAACATTCAGTACTTC. The chain is built from TRBV7-9 and TRBJ2-4; 8 bases line up with TRBD1. V was pared by 5 bases and J by 3 bases, with 6 bases of the junction left unmatched. Germline values: CDR1 SEHNR, CDR2 FQNEAQ (reference sequence). CDR3 length: 15 residues. Full variable domain (missing parts from reference TRBV7-9 and TRBJ2-4): DTGVSQNPRHKITKRGQNVTFRCDPISEHNRLYWYRQTLGQGPEFLTYFQNEAQLEKSRLLSDRFSAERPKGSFSTLEIQRTEQGDSAMYLCASSRTTGGKNIQYFGAGTRLSVL.

This chain links TRBV27 with TRBJ1-2; 9 bases agree with TRBD1. Per germline, CDR1 MNHEY and CDR2 SMNVEV (reference sequence). The CDR3 extends over 16 amino acids. Trimming cost V 3 bases and J 5 bases; bases outside gene matches: 10. This chain's CDR3 is CASSFLGTGMEYGYTF. As DNA, the CDR3 is TGTGCCAGCAGTTTCCTCGGGACAGGGATGGAGTATGGCTACACCTTC.

This clone turned up a few times. The chain recombines TRBV18 with TRBJ2-6; possibly TRBD1 for D (6 bases). Germline assignment: CDR1 KGHSH and CDR2 LQKENI. Trimming removed 3 bases at V and 2 bases at J, with 14 bases between. The CDR3 consists of 17 residues. The CDR3 DNA follows: TGTGCCAGCTCACCGTCAACAGGGTCGGCTGGGGCCAACGTCCTGACTTTC. The encoded protein is CASSPSTGSAGANVLTF.

CDR3 nucleotide sequence: TGTGCCAGCAGTTATCCAGCGGGAGTGGGCGAGCTGTTTTTT. Residues: CASSYPAGVGELFF. This chain joins TRBV28 and TRBJ2-2; 8 bases are a match to TRBD2. The ends lost 4 bases at V and 11 bases at J; junction bases unmatched: 9. Per the germline V gene, CDR1 is MDHEN and CDR2 is SYDVKM. The CDR3 contains 14 residues.

The J gene is TRBJ2-5, the V gene TRBV11-2; no reliable D call. The CDR3 runs to 14 residues. V lost 3 bases, J lost 1 base, and 9 bases lay in between. Per germline, CDR1 SGHAT and CDR2 FQNNGV. In DNA form, the CDR3 reads TGTGCCAGCAGCTTTTCGGTGTTCCAAGAGACCCAGTACTTC. Protein: CASSFSVFQETQYF. The variable domain in full, completed from reference TRBV11-2 and TRBJ2-5, reads EAGVAQSPRYKIIEKRQSVAFWCNPISGHATLYWYQQILGQGPKLLIQFQNNGVVDDSQLPKDRFSAERLKGVDSTLKIQPAKLEDSAVYLCASSFSVFQETQYFGPGTRLLVL.

V is TRBV30 and J is TRBJ2-7, with TRBD1 as a possible D gene (5 bases). This CDR3 is built from 13 residues. Germline V lookup: CDR1 GTSNPN, CDR2 SVGIG (reference sequence). The ends were cut back, 0 bases at V and 5 bases at J, with 11 bases in the middle. The CDR3 sequence is CAWSVMLGDEQYF. CDR3 nucleotides: TGTGCCTGGAGTGTAATGCTAGGGGACGAGCAGTACTTC.

This sequence joins TRBV6-1 and TRBJ2-7; 8 bases agree with TRBD1. The CDR3 extends over 13 amino acids. CDR1 and CDR2 (germline): MNHNS, SASEGT. Trimming removed 5 bases from V and 4 bases from J; junction bases left unmatched: 4. The CDR3 loop reads CASSSDRAYEQYF. The CDR3 bases are TGTGCCAGCAGTTCGGACAGGGCGTACGAGCAGTACTTC.

This sequence joins TRBV30 and TRBJ1-5, with 8 positions matching TRBD1. The CDR3 is 15 amino acids. Germline trimming cut 3 bases from V and 3 bases from J; bases unmatched to any gene: 7. The germline V gene encodes CDR1 GTSNPN and CDR2 SVGIG (reference sequence). The CDR3 spells CAWSRRDRTNQPQHF. As DNA, the CDR3 is TGTGCCTGGAGCCGTCGGGACAGGACCAATCAGCCCCAGCATTTT.

This chain joins TRBV18 and TRBJ1-5; 7 positions match TRBD1. The J segment lost 0 bases and the V segment lost 5 bases, leaving 10 bases of the junction unmatched. The CDR3 is 17 residues long. Germline assignment: CDR1 KGHSH and CDR2 LQKENI. The CDR3 is CASSTRARTGSNQPQHF. DNA for the CDR3: TGTGCCAGCTCAACTCGGGCGAGGACAGGTAGCAATCAGCCCCAGCATTTT.

This clone turned up a few times. The genes are TRBV5-1 and TRBJ1-1; 9 positions match TRBD1. Per germline, CDR1 SGHRS and CDR2 YFSETQ. This CDR3 is 13 amino acids long. V was pared by 7 bases and J by 4 bases, with 5 bases of the junction left unmatched. Here the CDR3 reads CASGTGFTTEAFF. The CDR3, as DNA: TGCGCCAGCGGGACAGGGTTTACCACTGAAGCTTTCTTT.

V is TRBV19 and J is TRBJ1-2; 7 nucleotides align to TRBD1. The CDR3 runs to 15 residues. CDR1 is LNHDA, CDR2 SQIVND, per germline (reference sequence). V dropped 11 bases and J dropped 6; count of bases not matched to a gene: 18. CDR3 in amino acids: CASKMQKRQGNGYTF. In nucleotides, the CDR3 is TGTGCCTCAAAAATGCAGAAAAGACAGGGCAATGGCTACACCTTC.

V usage is TRBV5-1 and J usage is TRBJ2-7; D is ambiguous. This CDR3 region has 15 residues. Germline CDR1 reads SGHRS; CDR2 reads YFSETQ. With 0 bases removed from V and 4 bases from J, the gap between germline ends came to 14 bases. The DNA for the CDR3 is TGCGCCAGCAGCTTGGCCCGAGGAACTTTATACGAGCAGTACTTC. Encoded protein: CASSLARGTLYEQYF.

The chain recombines TRBV5-6 with TRBJ2-5; tentatively, D is TRBD2 (6 bases). This CDR3 is 14 amino acids long. Deletions cut 2 bases from V and 5 bases from J, with 13 bases between. CDR1 is SGHDT, CDR2 YYEEEE, per germline. The CDR3 bases are TGTGCCAGCAGCTTATGGGGGGAGTTGGAGACCCAGTACTTC. Its translation: CASSLWGELETQYF.

The CDR3 spells CAWSPSTGELFF. The CDR3 nucleotides are TGTGCCTGGAGTCCGAGCACCGGGGAGCTGTTTTTT. This rearrangement joins TRBV30 to TRBJ2-2, with no clear D. V was shortened by 2 bases and J by 4 bases, with 5 bases between the two germline ends. Germline-derived CDR1 and CDR2 are GTSNPN and SVGIG (reference sequence). The CDR3 spans 12 residues.

This chain uses TRBV27 with TRBJ2-1, with D tentatively TRBD2 (5 bases). The CDR3 sequence is 13 residues long. Per the germline V gene, CDR1 is MNHEY and CDR2 is SMNVEV (reference sequence). Trimming shortened V by 2 bases and J by 9 bases, and 11 bases separated the two germline ends. The CDR3 DNA sequence: TGTGCCAGCAGTTTAAACGAGGCGGGTGAGCAGTTCTTC. This codes for CASSLNEAGEQFF.

The chain joins TRBV6-6 to TRBJ2-3, with D perhaps matching TRBD2 (6 bases). V gave up 6 bases and J gave up 6 bases, with 10 bases separating them. The CDR3 is 12 amino acids. Per germline, CDR1 MNHNY and CDR2 SVGAGI (reference sequence). This chain's CDR3 is CASSPREDTQYF. CDR3 DNA sequence: TGTGCCAGCAGCCCCCGGGAGGATACGCAGTATTTT.

This clone has only a few counts. The CDR3 bases are TGCGCCAGCAGTGCAGGCCCAGGCTACGAGCAGTACGTC. This translates into CASSAGPGYEQYV. J is TRBJ2-7 and V is TRBV10-2; D unresolved. Germline values: CDR1 WSHSY, CDR2 SAAADI. The CDR3 is 13 residues long. Trimming shortened V by 4 bases and J by 3 bases, and 10 bases separated the two germline ends.

This clone was counted between two and nine times. This rearrangement joins TRBV6-1 to TRBJ1-5; TRBD1 aligns across 8 bases. Germline-derived CDR1 and CDR2 are MNHNS and SASEGT. The junction had 2 bases not matched to a gene; V was cut back by 5 bases and J by 2 bases. CDR3 length: 14 amino acids. Here the CDR3 DNA reads TGTGCCAGCAGTTTGGGACAGGGCAATCAGCCCCAGCATTTT. Its translation is CASSLGQGNQPQHF.

This clone has a handful of counts. The rearrangement joins TRBV19 to TRBJ2-1; D remains unclear. Trimming stripped 1 base from V and 16 bases from J, with 11 bases between. The germline CDR1 and CDR2 sequences are LNHDA and SQIVND (reference sequence). This CDR3 spans 11 amino acids. CDR3 bases: TGTGCCAGTAGTATAGGGAGAAACGTTTTCTTC. Translation gives CASSIGRNVFF.

The chain combines TRBV30 with TRBJ1-1; D is undetermined. Germline V gene sequence: CDR1 GTSNPN, CDR2 SVGIG (reference sequence). The CDR3 contains 12 residues. Trimming left V 2 bases short and J 1 base short, with 5 bases between. The CDR3 bases are TGTGCCTGGAGTCTAGGGAACACTGAAGCTTTCTTT. The encoded protein is CAWSLGNTEAFF.

V gene TRBV7-9 combines with J gene TRBJ1-2; TRBD1 matches 9 bases. This CDR3 is built from 15 residues. The trim removed 1 base at V and 8 bases at J, leaving 8 bases unmatched. Germline V gene sequence: CDR1 SEHNR, CDR2 FQNEAQ (reference sequence). In nucleotides, the CDR3 is TGTGCCAGCAGCTTAGGGGACAGGGAGATGGGCGGCTACACCTTC. As protein: CASSLGDREMGGYTF.

This chain links TRBV5-1 with TRBJ2-5; 11 bases map to TRBD1. The length of the CDR3 is 16 residues. CDR1 is SGHRS, CDR2 YFSETQ, per germline. With 4 bases clipped from V and 5 bases from J, the junction kept 10 bases outside the gene matches. DNA for the CDR3: TGCGCCAGCAGCCCGACCGGACAGGGGGCGTACGAGACCCAGTACTTC. Translation gives CASSPTGQGAYETQYF.

This clone was seen a few times. This sequence joins TRBV7-9 and TRBJ2-5, with TRBD1 matching 8 bases. The CDR3 consists of 15 residues. Germline lookup yields CDR1 SEHNR and CDR2 FQNEAQ (reference sequence). After removal of 4 bases from V and 2 bases from J, the junction contained 6 bases not matched to a gene. In DNA form, the CDR3 reads TGTGCCAGCAGCTATACAGGGGGACAACAAGAGACCCAGTACTTC. It codes for CASSYTGGQQETQYF.